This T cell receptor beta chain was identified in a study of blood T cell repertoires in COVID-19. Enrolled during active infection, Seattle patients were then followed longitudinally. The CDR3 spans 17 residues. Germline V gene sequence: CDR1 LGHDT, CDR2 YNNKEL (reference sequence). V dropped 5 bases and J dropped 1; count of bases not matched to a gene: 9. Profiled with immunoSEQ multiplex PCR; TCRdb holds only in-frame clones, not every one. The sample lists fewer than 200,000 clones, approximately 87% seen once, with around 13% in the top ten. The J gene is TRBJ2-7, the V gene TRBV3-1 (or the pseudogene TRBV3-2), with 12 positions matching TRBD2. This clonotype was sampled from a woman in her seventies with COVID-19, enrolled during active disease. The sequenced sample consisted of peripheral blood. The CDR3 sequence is CASSFRLAGVRSYEQYF. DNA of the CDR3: TGTGCCAGCAGCTTTCGACTAGCGGGAGTTCGGTCCTACGAGCAGTACTTC.